Detailed here is one T cell receptor beta chain. The sample is drawn from a study of identical twins. V was trimmed by 4 bases and J by 5 bases, leaving 14 bases between them. This CDR3 has 14 residues. Per germline, CDR1 MGHDK and CDR2 SYGVNS. TCRdb ran MiXCR on the 5' RACE reads and lists one entry per CDR3 protein. In the table there are approximately 1.8 million distinct CDR3 sequences, around 33% of which are singletons. The chain employs TRBV25-1 and TRBJ1-1; D is undetermined. This TCR came from a newborn girl in good health. The material sequenced was cord blood. CDR3 coding DNA: TGTGCCAGCAGTGCCCCCGGATTGGGAACTGAAGCTTTCTTT. This translates into CASSAPGLGTEAFF.